The clone carrying this T cell receptor beta chain was observed a single time. Original processing methods: Counts of nucleated cells, estimated from reference gene primer amplification, were obtained. Only in-frame clones appear in the TCRdb table, and some are missing; sequencing was by immunoSEQ multiplex PCR. V, J and clone size are those of that table, while D and trimming were read from the DNA. This table holds some 16,000 clones, under 90% found once. This sample was taken from a study of blood T cell repertoires in COVID-19. Study as a whole: Sites across the United States, Italy and Spain contributed samples from acute and convalescent COVID-19. T cells, B-cell-depleted T cells, or PBMCs provided the cDNA or gDNA that served as material.

Germline V gene sequence: CDR1 LGHDT, CDR2 YNNKEL (reference sequence). The CDR3 runs 15 residues. Trimming stripped 4 bases from V and 1 base from J, with 13 bases between. The source is a human donor with active COVID-19. The donor label of this sample is uncertain. The sample was peripheral blood. This chain links TRBV3-1 (or the pseudogene TRBV3-2) with TRBJ2-5; D call uncertain. The CDR3, as DNA: TGTGCCAGCAGCCCCGCCGACTGGCTCCAAGAGACCCAGTACTTC. Its translation: CASSPADWLQETQYF.